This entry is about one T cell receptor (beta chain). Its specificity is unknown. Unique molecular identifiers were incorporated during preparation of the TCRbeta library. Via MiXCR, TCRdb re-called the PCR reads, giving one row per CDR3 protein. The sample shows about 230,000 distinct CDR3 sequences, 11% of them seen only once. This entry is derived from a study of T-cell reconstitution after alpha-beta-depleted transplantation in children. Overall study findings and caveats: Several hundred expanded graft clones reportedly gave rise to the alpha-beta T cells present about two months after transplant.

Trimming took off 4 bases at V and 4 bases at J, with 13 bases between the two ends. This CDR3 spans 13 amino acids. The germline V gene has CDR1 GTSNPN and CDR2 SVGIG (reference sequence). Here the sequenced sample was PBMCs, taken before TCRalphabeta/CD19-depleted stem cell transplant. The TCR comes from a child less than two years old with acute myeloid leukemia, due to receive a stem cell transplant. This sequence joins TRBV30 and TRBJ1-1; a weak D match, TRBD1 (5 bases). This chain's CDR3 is CAWNGGGSTEAFF. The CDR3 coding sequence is TGTGCCTGGAATGGGGGGGGAAGCACTGAAGCTTTCTTT.